This T cell receptor (beta chain) is from a study of spatial heterogeneity in lung cancer. As for time point: sample taken at primary tumor resection. Whole RNA from tumor, nontumor lung or frozen PBMC was sequenced unsorted. The donors comprised 70 to 85 untreated early-stage non-small cell lung cancer patients. TCRdb fed the 5' RACE reads into MiXCR, producing one record per CDR3 protein. The sample lists about 4,000 distinct CDR3 sequences, around 17% occurring once. With 0 bases removed from V and 0 bases from J, the gap between germline ends came to 11 bases. The CDR3 runs to 15 residues. Germline CDR1 reads GTSNPN; CDR2 reads SVGIG (reference sequence).

V is TRBV30 and J is TRBJ1-1; no reliable D call. This sequence was found in a male donor with early-stage non-small cell lung cancer. The sequences come from PBMCs, collected at surgery. CDR3 residues: CAWSVRGRMNTEAFF. The CDR3 bases are TGTGCCTGGAGTGTACGGGGAAGGATGAACACTGAAGCTTTCTTT.